These 12 T cell receptor beta chains were sequenced from one sample in a study of cytomegalovirus exposure and HLA in healthy donors (dated 2017 in TCRdb). Receptor libraries were prepared by the immunoSEQ multiplex PCR assay. For the multiplex PCR, a mixture combining 60 forward primers for TCR Vbeta segments and 13 reverse primers for TCR Jbeta segments was used. In TCRdb, the immuneACCESS table is reduced to in-frame sequences with V and J assigned. These tables do not hold every clone; where another copy was compared, an unresolved V gene accounts for under half, and the others remain unexplained. This sample has approximately 100,000 clones in its table, and approximately 72% of those were observed once. The ten largest clonotypes hold 1.5% to 2% of the sample. Sequenced: PBMCs. These TCRs come from a woman between 40 and 55 years old in good health and CMV-seronegative.

The chain is built from TRBV18 and TRBJ2-7, with 11 bases that match TRBD1. This CDR3 spans 15 amino acids. After removal of 5 bases from V and 7 bases from J, the junction contained 10 bases not matched to a gene. CDR1 is KGHSH, CDR2 LQKENI, per germline. CDR3: CASSVPGQGVDEQYF. CDR3 bases: TGTGCCAGCTCAGTACCGGGACAGGGGGTTGATGAGCAGTACTTC. The full variable domain, completed using reference TRBV18 and TRBJ2-7, is NAGVMQNPRHLVRRRGQEARLRCSPMKGHSHVYWYRQLPEEGLKFMVYLQKENIIDESGMPKERFSAEFPKEGPSILRIQQVVRGDSAAYFCASSVPGQGVDEQYFGPGTRLTVT.

This clone was seen a handful of times. The chain joins TRBV11-3 to TRBJ2-2; D is undetermined. The CDR3 is 13 amino acids. CDR1 and CDR2 from the germline V gene are SGHNT and YENEEA. Trimming pared 2 bases from V and 3 bases from J, leaving 4 bases between. The CDR3 spells CASSLSDTGELFF. In nucleotides, the CDR3 is TGTGCCAGCAGCTTATCTGACACCGGGGAGCTGTTTTTT. The entire variable domain, with the rest obtained from reference TRBV11-3 and TRBJ2-2, is as follows: EAGVVQSPRYKIIEKKQPVAFWCNPISGHNTLYWYLQNLGQGPELLIRYENEEAVDDSQLPKDRFSAERLKGVDSTLKIQPAELGDSAVYLCASSLSDTGELFFGEGSRLTVL.

The CDR3 loop is CAWSVRQGAYGYTF. The CDR3 DNA reads TGTGCCTGGAGTGTACGGCAGGGGGCCTATGGCTACACCTTC. This chain uses TRBV30 with TRBJ1-2; 8 bases are a match to TRBD1. From germline, CDR1 is GTSNPN and CDR2 SVGIG (reference sequence). Germline trimming cut 0 bases from V and 4 bases from J; bases unmatched to any gene: 4. The CDR3 totals 14 residues.

This clone was observed a single time. The chain recombines TRBV7-3 with TRBJ2-2, with 12 nucleotides matching TRBD2. After removal of 5 bases from V and 1 base from J, the junction contained 2 bases not matched to a gene. The germline gives CDR1 SGHTA, CDR2 FQGTGA. This CDR3 is 16 amino acids long. The CDR3 nucleotides are TGTGCCAGCAGCCCACTAGCGGGGGGGAACACCGGGGAGCTGTTTTTT. Translation: CASSPLAGGNTGELFF.

J is TRBJ1-1 and V is TRBV28; no firm D call. Germline CDR1 reads MDHEN; CDR2 reads SYDVKM. CDR3 length: 14 amino acids. The V end lost 3 bases, the J end lost 1 base, and 9 bases lay between the germline ends. The CDR3 loop is CASSFIESNTEAFF. The DNA for the CDR3 is TGTGCCAGCAGTTTTATAGAGTCGAACACTGAAGCTTTCTTT. The whole variable domain, filled in from reference TRBV28 and TRBJ1-1, reads DVKVTQSSRYLVKRTGEKVFLECVQDMDHENMFWYRQDPGLGLRLIYFSYDVKMKEKGDIPEGYSVSREKKERFSLILESASTNQTSMYLCASSFIESNTEAFFGQGTRLTVV.

Points on this clone: Other DNA sequences of this sample code for an identical CDR3. The V gene is TRBV7-8, the J gene TRBJ2-7; the D is unclear. Trimming removed 2 bases at V and 3 bases at J, with 23 bases between. CDR1 is SGHVS, CDR2 FQNEAQ, per germline. This CDR3 has 18 residues. CDR3: CASSLFSSSRLTYYEQYF. CDR3 nucleotides: TGTGCCAGCAGCTTATTTTCCTCATCGCGCCTTACCTACTACGAGCAGTACTTC.

The chain is built from TRBV9 and TRBJ2-2, with 7 bases that match TRBD2. The CDR3 loop spans 15 amino acids. Trimming cost V 0 bases and J 4 bases; bases outside gene matches: 3. The germline gives CDR1 SGDLS, CDR2 YYNGEE. CDR3 nucleotide sequence: TGTGCCAGCAGCGTAGCCTGGGGGGGCACCGGGGAGCTGTTTTTT. Encoded protein: CASSVAWGGTGELFF.

The chain carries TRBV6-6 and TRBJ2-1; 9 nucleotides agree with TRBD2. With V trimmed by 6 bases and J by 4 bases, 7 bases remained unmatched. The germline V gene encodes CDR1 MNHNY and CDR2 SVGAGI (reference sequence). This CDR3 spans 15 amino acids. The CDR3, as DNA: TGTGCCAGCAGAGCTCTAGCGGGATATTACAATGAGCAGTTCTTC. Its translation is CASRALAGYYNEQFF.

This chain uses TRBV5-1 with TRBJ2-7; the D gene is possibly TRBD1 (5 bases). The CDR3 runs 15 residues. Trimming left V 0 bases short and J 4 bases short, with 14 bases between. CDR1 and CDR2 (germline): SGHRS, YFSETQ. This chain's CDR3 is CASSLGGREEYEQYF. DNA of the CDR3: TGCGCCAGCAGCTTGGGGGGCAGGGAAGAATACGAGCAGTACTTC.

The rearrangement joins TRBV7-9 to TRBJ1-3; D gene ambiguous. CDR3 length: 13 residues. Deletions cut 10 bases from V and 6 bases from J, with 16 bases between. Germline-derived CDR1 and CDR2 are SEHNR and FQNEAQ (reference sequence). The CDR3 nucleotides read TGTGCCACCTCCTCGGGGAGACAAAACACCATATATTTT. It specifies CATSSGRQNTIYF.

The V and J genes are TRBV5-4 and TRBJ1-6; 8 bases are shared with TRBD1. The CDR3 is 14 amino acids. Germline CDR1 and CDR2: SGHNT and YYREEE (reference sequence). The V segment lost 4 bases and the J segment 5 bases; nucleotides outside the gene matches: 2. The CDR3 nucleotides are TGTGCCAGCAGCACGGGACAGGATAATTCACCCCTCCACTTT. Protein sequence: CASSTGQDNSPLHF.

There are a few counts of this clone. The V and J genes are TRBV7-6 and TRBJ1-1; the match to TRBD1 covers 7 bases. This CDR3 spans 17 amino acids. Per germline, CDR1 SGHVS and CDR2 FNYEAQ. Trimming cost V 4 bases and J 6 bases; bases outside gene matches: 17. The CDR3 loop reads CASSSRRGQGRRAEAFF. In DNA form, the CDR3 reads TGTGCCAGCAGCTCGAGGAGGGGGCAGGGGAGACGGGCTGAAGCTTTCTTT.